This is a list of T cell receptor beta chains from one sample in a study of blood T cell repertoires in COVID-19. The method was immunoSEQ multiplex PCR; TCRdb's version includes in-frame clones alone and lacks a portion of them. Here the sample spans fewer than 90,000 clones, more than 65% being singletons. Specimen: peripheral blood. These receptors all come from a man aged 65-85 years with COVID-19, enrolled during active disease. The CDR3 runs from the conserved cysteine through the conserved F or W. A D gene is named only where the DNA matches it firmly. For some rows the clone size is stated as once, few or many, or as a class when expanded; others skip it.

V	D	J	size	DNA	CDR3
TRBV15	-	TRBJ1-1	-	TGTGCCACCAGCAGAGGCAGGGGCAACACTGAAGCTTTCTTT	CATSRGRGNTEAFF
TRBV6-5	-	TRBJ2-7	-	TGTGCCAGCAGTTACTCGAACAGCCGCTCCTACGAGCAGTACTTC	CASSYSNSRSYEQYF
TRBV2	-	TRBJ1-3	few	TGTGCCAGCAGTGGGGACACCTCTGGAAACACCATATATTTT	CASSGDTSGNTIYF
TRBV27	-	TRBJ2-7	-	TGTGCCAGCAGATCTCGACAGGGAGGTAGGGCCTACGAGCAGTACTTC	CASRSRQGGRAYEQYF
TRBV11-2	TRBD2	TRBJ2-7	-	TGTGCCAGCAGCTTAGGGGGGGCGACTAGCGGGAGTATTTACGAGCAGTACTTC	CASSLGGATSGSIYEQYF
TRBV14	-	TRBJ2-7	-	TGTGCCAGCAGCCAAGGACTAGACTACGAGCAGTACTTC	CASSQGLDYEQYF
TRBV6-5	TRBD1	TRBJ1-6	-	TGTGCCAGCAGTTACTCAGGGGACAGGGCGTCACCCCTCCACTTT	CASSYSGDRASPLHF
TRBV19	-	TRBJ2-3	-	TGTGCCAGTCGAACCCGTGGGGGCGATACGCAGTATTTT	CASRTRGGDTQYF
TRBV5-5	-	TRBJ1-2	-	TGTGCCAGCAGCTCTGGACAGACCCCTTGGGGCTACACCTTC	CASSSGQTPWGYTF
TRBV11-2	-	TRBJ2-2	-	TGTGCCAGCAGCCAGTATTCCACCGGGGAGCTGTTTTTT	CASSQYSTGELFF
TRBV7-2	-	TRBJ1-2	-	TGTGCCAGCAGCTTAGACAGTTCCTATGGCTACACCTTC	CASSLDSSYGYTF
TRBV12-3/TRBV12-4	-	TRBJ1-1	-	TGTGCCAGCAGTAGACAGTTGAACACTGAAGCTTTCTTT	CASSRQLNTEAFF
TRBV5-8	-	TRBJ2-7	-	TGTGCCAGCAGCTTGGTCGGCTCCTACGAGCAGTACTTC	CASSLVGSYEQYF
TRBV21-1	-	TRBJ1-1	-	TGTGCCAGCAGCAAAGTGCGGGTTAATAACACTGAAGCTTTCTTT	CASSKVRVNNTEAFF
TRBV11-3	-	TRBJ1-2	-	TGTGCCAGCAGCTTGCAGGGGCTAAGCAGCTACACCTTC	CASSLQGLSSYTF
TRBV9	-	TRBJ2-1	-	TGTGCCAGCAGCGTAATCAGTAGTCTAGACAATGAGCAGTTCTTC	CASSVISSLDNEQFF